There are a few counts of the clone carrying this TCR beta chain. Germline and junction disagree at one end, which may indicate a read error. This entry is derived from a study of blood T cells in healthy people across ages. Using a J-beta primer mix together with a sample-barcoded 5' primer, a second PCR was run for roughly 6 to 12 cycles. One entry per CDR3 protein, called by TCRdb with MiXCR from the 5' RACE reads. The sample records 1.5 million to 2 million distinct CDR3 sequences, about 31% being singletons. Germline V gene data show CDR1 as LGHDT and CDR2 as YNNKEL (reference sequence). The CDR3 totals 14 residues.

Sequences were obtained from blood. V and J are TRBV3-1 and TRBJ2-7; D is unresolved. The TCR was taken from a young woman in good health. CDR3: CASSQGARIHEQYF. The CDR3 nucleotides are TGTGCCAGCAGTCAAGGAGCTAGGATCCACGAGCAGTACTTC.